This TCR beta chain was profiled in a study of radiotherapy plus CTLA-4 blockade in lung cancer. The table came from immunoSEQ multiplex PCR; TCRdb's copy has only in-frame clones and leaves some out. Of 35,000 to 50,000 clones in the sample, 73% were seen once. Source: peripheral blood, taken from a patient treated with radiotherapy plus ipilimumab. The receptor was derived from a human donor with non-small cell lung cancer who had a complete response to radiotherapy plus ipilimumab.

CDR3 sequence reads: CASSRPGGSMNTEAFF. The CDR3 DNA reads TGTGCCAGCAGCCGACCCGGGGGTAGTATGAACACTGAAGCTTTCTTT. The chain links TRBV5-5 to TRBJ1-1; a weak D match, TRBD1 (5 bases). Germline-derived CDR1 and CDR2 are SGHKS and YYEKEE (reference sequence). V was clipped by 4 bases and J by 0 bases, with 16 bases between them. The CDR3 loop spans 16 amino acids.